This T cell receptor (beta chain) was profiled in a study of blood T cell repertoires in COVID-19. Data came from immunoSEQ multiplex PCR; TCRdb stores just in-frame clones and leaves some out. The sample lists about 330,000 clones; 70% to 90% were seen once. In germline, CDR1 is SEHNR, CDR2 FQNEAQ (reference sequence). V lost 2 bases and J 0 bases, leaving 12 bases between the germline ends. The CDR3 covers 16 residues. Sequencing was performed on peripheral blood. The clonotype comes from a human donor in a cohort sampled during active COVID-19. V is TRBV7-9 and J is TRBJ2-3; possible D gene TRBD1, 5 bases. DNA of the CDR3: TGTGCCAGCAGCTTATTTAGGACAACTAGCACAGATACGCAGTATTTT. Residues: CASSLFRTTSTDTQYF.